These T cell receptor beta chains were read from a single sample in a study of shared clonotypes between healthy human individuals. Only in-frame clones appear in the TCRdb table, and some are missing; sequencing was by immunoSEQ multiplex PCR. This table holds roughly 1,800,000 clones, roughly 94% found once. Sequenced: naive CD8+ T cells sorted from blood. Receptor source: a man younger than 30 in good health. Each CDR3 is given with its conserved first and last residue. D genes are given only for firm matches. The listing skips clone size in some rows; elsewhere it reads once, few, many or a size class.

size,J,V,D,DNA,CDR3
-,TRBJ1-2,TRBV5-6,TRBD1,TGTGCCAGCAGGATCGGACAGGGTCCCGGCTACACCTTC,CASRIGQGPGYTF
-,TRBJ2-2,TRBV28,-,TGTGCCAGCAGTTCCCGCGGCATCGACAGGACCCACGGGACCGGGGAGCTGTTTTTT,CASSSRGIDRTHGTGELFF
-,TRBJ2-5,TRBV7-9,-,TGTGCCAGCAGCTTAGCGGCCGACGAGATGGCGACCCAGTACTTC,CASSLAADEMATQYF
-,TRBJ2-7,TRBV9,-,TGTGCCAGCGGGGCTTCTAGCACCGTCGAAACCTACGAGCAGTACTTC,CASGASSTVETYEQYF
-,TRBJ1-5,TRBV7-9,-,TGTGCCAGCAGTGCGTGGGGTGAGGCATTTCAGCCCCAGCATTTT,CASSAWGEAFQPQHF
-,TRBJ1-2,TRBV7-9,-,TGTGCCAGCAGCTTAATGTATGGCTACACCTTC,CASSLMYGYTF
-,TRBJ2-7,TRBV7-9,TRBD1,TGTGCCAGCAGCTTAACTAGGGACAGGGGACCCTACGAGCAGTACTTC,CASSLTRDRGPYEQYF
-,TRBJ1-2,TRBV7-8,-,TGTGCCAGCAGCTTCGGGGGGGACGGCTACACCTTC,CASSFGGDGYTF
-,TRBJ2-2,TRBV28,-,TGTGCCAGCAGTTCCGGACACACCGGGGAGCTGTTTTTT,CASSSGHTGELFF
-,TRBJ2-1,TRBV27,-,TGTGCCAGCAGTTTATACGGCGAGCAGGTCCACAATGAGCAGTTCTTC,CASSLYGEQVHNEQFF
-,TRBJ2-5,TRBV7-9,TRBD1,TGTGCCAGCAGCTCGCGACAGGGGGGTGGACTGGAGACCCAGTACTTC,CASSSRQGGGLETQYF
-,TRBJ2-3,TRBV10-2,TRBD2,TGCGCCAGCAACAACGGGGGGGTCACAGATACGCAGTATTTT,CASNNGGVTDTQYF
-,TRBJ2-1,TRBV30,TRBD2,TGTGCCTGGACGGCATTTCCCCATAGCGGGATGAACAATGAGCAGTTCTTC,CAWTAFPHSGMNNEQFF
-,TRBJ1-2,TRBV5-6,-,TGTGCCAGCAGCTTGCTCACTCCGTACTATGGCTACACCTTC,CASSLLTPYYGYTF
once,TRBJ2-7,TRBV6-5,-,TGTGCCAGCAGTCCCAACGGGGTGTTTGACTACGAGCAGTACTTC,CASSPNGVFDYEQYF
-,TRBJ2-7,TRBV6-6,-,TGTGCCAGCAGTTATCAAGGGGTCGAGCAGTACTTC,CASSYQGVEQYF
-,TRBJ1-5,TRBV6-5,-,TGTGCCAGCAGTTCTGGGGGGGAGCATCAGCCCCAGCATTTT,CASSSGGEHQPQHF
-,TRBJ2-7,TRBV2,-,TGTGCCCGCAGCGGAGGGGACACCTACGAGCAGTACTTC,CARSGGDTYEQYF
-,TRBJ1-1,TRBV6-6,-,TGTGCCAGCAGTCTAGGTACTGAAGCTTTCTTT,CASSLGTEAFF
-,TRBJ2-7,TRBV7-4,-,TGTGCCAGCAGCTCATCGCCGGGTCCCTTCTACGAGCAGTACTTC,CASSSSPGPFYEQYF
-,TRBJ2-1,TRBV5-1,-,TGCGCCAGCAGCGTGTCTAGGAACCAGAACAATGAGCAGTTCTTC,CASSVSRNQNNEQFF
-,TRBJ2-7,TRBV4-1,-,TGCGCCAGCAGCCAAGATGGGGCACGAGGTCCCACCTACGAGCAGTACTTC,CASSQDGARGPTYEQYF
-,TRBJ2-7,TRBV6-1,TRBD2,TGTGCCAGCAGGGATAGCGGGAGCGGGCGCGAGCAGTACTTC,CASRDSGSGREQYF
-,TRBJ2-3,TRBV5-1,-,TGCGCCAGCAGCTTGGTACCCAACACAGATACGCAGTATTTT,CASSLVPNTDTQYF
-,TRBJ1-5,TRBV19,TRBD1,TGTGCCAGTAGTATCGGACAGGGGGCCGGGAACAATCAGCCCCAGCATTTT,CASSIGQGAGNNQPQHF
-,TRBJ2-7,TRBV27,-,TGTGCCAGCAGTTTTGCAGGGGTGTACGAGCAGTACTTC,CASSFAGVYEQYF
-,TRBJ2-7,TRBV7-2,TRBD2,TGTGCCAGCAGCTTTTTAGCGGGAGATTTGGACGAGCAGTACTTC,CASSFLAGDLDEQYF
-,TRBJ2-7,TRBV28,-,TGTGCCAGCAGGACCCCGGGCCTGACGGGGGAGCAGTACTTC,CASRTPGLTGEQYF
once,TRBJ1-4,TRBV9,-,TGTGCCAGCAGCGGCCCCGCGGACCCGGCTAATGAAAAACTGTTTTTT,CASSGPADPANEKLFF
-,TRBJ1-4,TRBV6-1,-,TGTGCCAGCAGTGATCGGGAAAAACTGTTTTTT,CASSDREKLFF
-,TRBJ2-3,TRBV10-3,TRBD1,TGTGCCACGACAGGGGGCAGCACAGATACGCAGTATTTT,CATTGGSTDTQYF
-,TRBJ2-7,TRBV28,TRBD2,TGTGCCACCGCCTCGGGAGGGACCTACGAGCAGTACTTC,CATASGGTYEQYF
-,TRBJ2-7,TRBV14,TRBD1,TGTGCCAGCAGCCAAACCAGGGGGCGCAACTACGAGCAGTACTTC,CASSQTRGRNYEQYF
-,TRBJ2-5,TRBV13,TRBD2,TGTGCCAGCAGCCCACCCACCTGGCTAGCGGGAGGAGTGGCAGAGACCCAGTACTTC,CASSPPTWLAGGVAETQYF
-,TRBJ2-1,TRBV29-1,TRBD1,TGCAGCGTCCCGACAGGGGTGTTGTACAATGAGCAGTTCTTC,CSVPTGVLYNEQFF
-,TRBJ2-2,TRBV4-3,-,TGCGCCAGCAGCCAAGGACCGGGGAGCACCGGGGAGCTGTTTTTT,CASSQGPGSTGELFF
-,TRBJ1-3,TRBV7-9,-,TGTGCCAGCAGCTATACAGGGCTTGGAAACACCATATATTTT,CASSYTGLGNTIYF
-,TRBJ2-1,TRBV7-8,-,TGTGCCAGCAGCCTGGAATTGGGGGCTGAAAATGAGCAGTTCTTC,CASSLELGAENEQFF
-,TRBJ1-5,TRBV18,-,TGTGCCAGCTCACCCTCGAATCAGCCCCAGCATTTT,CASSPSNQPQHF
-,TRBJ2-7,TRBV10-3,-,TGTGCCCCAGTTATTGGGAAGAGCTCCTACGAGCAGTACTTC,CAPVIGKSSYEQYF
-,TRBJ2-7,TRBV11-2,-,TGTGCCAGCAGCATTACAGTTCCCTACGAGCAGTACTTC,CASSITVPYEQYF
-,TRBJ2-7,TRBV7-9,-,TGTGCCAGCAGCCCGGAAGCCTTCCCTTCCGAGCAGTACTTC,CASSPEAFPSEQYF
-,TRBJ2-3,TRBV5-1,-,TGCGCCAGCAGCTGGAGGACCCGCACAGATACGCAGTATTTT,CASSWRTRTDTQYF
-,TRBJ2-2,TRBV7-9,TRBD2,TGTGCCAGCAGCTCTCCTGCGGGGGTCGCCGGGGAGCTGTTTTTT,CASSSPAGVAGELFF
-,TRBJ2-7,TRBV5-8,TRBD1,TGTGCCAGCAGCCCGGGACAGGGTCGTAACGAGCAGTACTTC,CASSPGQGRNEQYF
-,TRBJ1-5,TRBV12-2,-,TGTGCAAGCCACGGGGGGATGCGCAATCAGCCCCAGCATTTT,CASHGGMRNQPQHF
-,TRBJ2-7,TRBV7-6,TRBD1,TGTGCCAGCAGCGCGACAGGGGTCGGCGAGCAGTACTTC,CASSATGVGEQYF
-,TRBJ2-3,TRBV11-2,TRBD1,TGTGCCAGCAGCTCCCGGGACAGGGTCTGGGCTGGCACAGATACGCAGTATTTT,CASSSRDRVWAGTDTQYF
-,TRBJ2-1,TRBV5-1,TRBD1,TGCGCCAGCAGCTTCACAGGGGACCCCGGAATCGTATACAATGAGCAGTTCTTC,CASSFTGDPGIVYNEQFF
-,TRBJ2-5,TRBV7-9,-,TGTGCCAGCAGTCATACGACAGGAATCCAAGAGACCCAGTACTTC,CASSHTTGIQETQYF